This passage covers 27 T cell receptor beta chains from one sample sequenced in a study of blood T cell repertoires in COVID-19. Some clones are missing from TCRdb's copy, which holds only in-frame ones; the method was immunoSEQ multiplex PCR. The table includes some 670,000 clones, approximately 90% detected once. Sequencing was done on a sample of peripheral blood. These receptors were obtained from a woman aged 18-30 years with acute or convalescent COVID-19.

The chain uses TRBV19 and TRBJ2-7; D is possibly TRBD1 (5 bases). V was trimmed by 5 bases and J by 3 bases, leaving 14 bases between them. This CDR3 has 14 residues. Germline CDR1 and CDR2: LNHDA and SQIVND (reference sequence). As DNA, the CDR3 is TGTGCCAGTAGTGTCCGACAGTTTTTCTACGAGCAGTACTTC. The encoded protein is CASSVRQFFYEQYF.

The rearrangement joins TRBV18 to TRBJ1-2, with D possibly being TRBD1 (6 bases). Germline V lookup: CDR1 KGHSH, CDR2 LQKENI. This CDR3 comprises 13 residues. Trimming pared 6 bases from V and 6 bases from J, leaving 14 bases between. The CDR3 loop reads CASSQQGTNGYTF. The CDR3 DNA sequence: TGTGCCAGCTCGCAACAGGGTACAAATGGCTACACCTTC.

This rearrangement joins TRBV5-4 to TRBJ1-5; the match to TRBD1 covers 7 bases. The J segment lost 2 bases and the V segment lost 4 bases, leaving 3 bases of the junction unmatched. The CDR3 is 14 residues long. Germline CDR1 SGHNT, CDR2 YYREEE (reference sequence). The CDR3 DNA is TGTGCCAGCAGCCATGACAGGGGCAATCAGCCCCAGCATTTT. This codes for CASSHDRGNQPQHF.

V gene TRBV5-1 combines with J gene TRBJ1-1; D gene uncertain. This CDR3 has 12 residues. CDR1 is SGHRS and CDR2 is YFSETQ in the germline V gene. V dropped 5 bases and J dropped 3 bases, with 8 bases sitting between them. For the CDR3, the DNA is TGCGCCAGCAGTTCACCGGACACTGAAGCTTTCTTT. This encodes CASSSPDTEAFF.

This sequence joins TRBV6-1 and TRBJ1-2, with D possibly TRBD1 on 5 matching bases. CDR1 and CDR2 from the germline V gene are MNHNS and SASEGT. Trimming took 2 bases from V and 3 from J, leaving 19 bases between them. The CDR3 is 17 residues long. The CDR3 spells CASSEFSTAQSYYGYTF. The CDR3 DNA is TGTGCCAGCAGTGAATTCTCGACAGCCCAGAGCTACTATGGCTACACCTTC.

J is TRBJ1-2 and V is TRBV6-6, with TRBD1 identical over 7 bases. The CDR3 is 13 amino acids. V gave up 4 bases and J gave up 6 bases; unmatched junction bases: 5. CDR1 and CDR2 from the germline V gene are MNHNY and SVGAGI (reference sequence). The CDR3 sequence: CASSLYRGNGYTF. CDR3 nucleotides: TGTGCCAGCAGTTTATACAGGGGAAATGGCTACACCTTC.

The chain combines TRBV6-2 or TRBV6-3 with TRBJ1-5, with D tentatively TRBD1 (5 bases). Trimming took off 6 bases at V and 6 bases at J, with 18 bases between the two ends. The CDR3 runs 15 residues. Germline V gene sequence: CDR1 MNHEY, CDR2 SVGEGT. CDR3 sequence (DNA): TGTGCCAGCAGCTCACACTGGGATGGGGCTCAGCCCCAGCATTTT. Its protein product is CASSSHWDGAQPQHF.

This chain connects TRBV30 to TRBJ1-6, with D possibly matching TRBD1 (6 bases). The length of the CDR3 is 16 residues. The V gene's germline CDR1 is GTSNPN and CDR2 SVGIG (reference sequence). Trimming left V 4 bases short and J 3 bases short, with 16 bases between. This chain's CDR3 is CAWTRTDQRYNSPLHF. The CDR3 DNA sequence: TGTGCCTGGACCCGGACAGACCAACGCTATAATTCACCCCTCCACTTT. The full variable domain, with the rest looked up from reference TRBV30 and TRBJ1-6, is SQTIHQWPATLVQPVGSPLSLECTVEGTSNPNLYWYRQAAGRGLQLLFYSVGIGQISSEVPQNLSASRPQDRQFILSSKKLLLSDSGFYLCAWTRTDQRYNSPLHFGNGTRLTVT.

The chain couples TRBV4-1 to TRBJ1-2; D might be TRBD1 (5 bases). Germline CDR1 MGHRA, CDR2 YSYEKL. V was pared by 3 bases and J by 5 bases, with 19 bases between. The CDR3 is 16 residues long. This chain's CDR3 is CASSHVNRDGRYGYTF. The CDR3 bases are TGCGCCAGCAGCCATGTAAACCGGGACGGGAGATATGGCTACACCTTC.

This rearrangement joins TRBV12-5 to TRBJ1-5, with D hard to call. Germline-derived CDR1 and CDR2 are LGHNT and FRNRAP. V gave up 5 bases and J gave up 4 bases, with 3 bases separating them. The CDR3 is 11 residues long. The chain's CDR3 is CASGPNQPQHF. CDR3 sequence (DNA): TGTGCTAGTGGTCCTAATCAGCCCCAGCATTTT.

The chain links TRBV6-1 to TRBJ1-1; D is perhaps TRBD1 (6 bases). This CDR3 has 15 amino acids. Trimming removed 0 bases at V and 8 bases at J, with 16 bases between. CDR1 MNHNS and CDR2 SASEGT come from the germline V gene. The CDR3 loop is CASSEAIRGSPEAFF. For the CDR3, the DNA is TGTGCCAGCAGTGAAGCGATTAGGGGGTCCCCGGAAGCTTTCTTT.

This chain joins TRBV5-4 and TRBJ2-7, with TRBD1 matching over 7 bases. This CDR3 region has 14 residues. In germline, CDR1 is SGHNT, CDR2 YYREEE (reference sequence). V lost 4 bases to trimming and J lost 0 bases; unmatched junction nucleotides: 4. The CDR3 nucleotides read TGTGCCAGCAGCCCGGACAGGACCTCCTACGAGCAGTACTTC. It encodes CASSPDRTSYEQYF.

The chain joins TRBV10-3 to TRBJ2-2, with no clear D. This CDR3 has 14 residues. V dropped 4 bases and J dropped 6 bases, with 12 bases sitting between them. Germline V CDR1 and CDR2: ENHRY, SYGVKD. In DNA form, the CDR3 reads TGTGCCATCAGTGGCAACAGAAGGTCCGGGGAGCTGTTTTTT. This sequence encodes CAISGNRRSGELFF.

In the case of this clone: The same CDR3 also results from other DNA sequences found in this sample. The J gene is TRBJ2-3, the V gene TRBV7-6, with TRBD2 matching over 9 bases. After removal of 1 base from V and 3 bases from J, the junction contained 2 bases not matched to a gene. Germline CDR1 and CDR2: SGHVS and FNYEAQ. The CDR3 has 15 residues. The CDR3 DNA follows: TGTGCCAGCAGCTTAGTTGCGGGGGGGACAGATACGCAGTATTTT. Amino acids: CASSLVAGGTDTQYF.

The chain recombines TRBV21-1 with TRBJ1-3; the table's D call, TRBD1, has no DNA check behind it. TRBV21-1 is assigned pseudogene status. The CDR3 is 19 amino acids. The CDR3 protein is CASSKASRPQGVEGNTIYF. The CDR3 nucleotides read TGTGCCAGCAGCAAAGCGTCCAGACCGCAGGGTGTTGAAGGAAACACCATATATTTT.

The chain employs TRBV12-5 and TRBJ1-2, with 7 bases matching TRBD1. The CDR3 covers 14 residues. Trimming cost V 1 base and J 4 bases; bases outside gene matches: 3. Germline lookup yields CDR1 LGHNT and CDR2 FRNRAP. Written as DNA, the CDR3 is TGTGCTAGTGGTTTGGCCCGACAGGGCTATGGCTACACCTTC. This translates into CASGLARQGYGYTF. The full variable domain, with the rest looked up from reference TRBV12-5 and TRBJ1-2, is DARVTQTPRHKVTEMGQEVTMRCQPILGHNTVFWYRQTMMQGLELLAYFRNRAPLDDSGMPKDRFSAEMPDATLATLKIQPSEPRDSAVYFCASGLARQGYGYTFGSGTRLTVV.

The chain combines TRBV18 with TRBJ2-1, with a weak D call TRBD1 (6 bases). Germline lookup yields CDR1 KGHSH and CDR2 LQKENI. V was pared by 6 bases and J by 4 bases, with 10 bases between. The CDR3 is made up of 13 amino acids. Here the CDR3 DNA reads TGTGCCAGCTCCGCAAGGGGGTACAATGAGCAGTTCTTC. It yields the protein CASSARGYNEQFF.

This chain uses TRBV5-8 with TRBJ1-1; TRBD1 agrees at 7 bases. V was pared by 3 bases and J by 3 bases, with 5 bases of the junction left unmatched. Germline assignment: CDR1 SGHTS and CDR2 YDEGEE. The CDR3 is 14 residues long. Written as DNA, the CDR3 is TGTGCCAGCAGCTGGGGACAGTGGGACACTGAAGCTTTCTTT. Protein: CASSWGQWDTEAFF. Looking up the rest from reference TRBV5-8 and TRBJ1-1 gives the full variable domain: EAGVTQSPTHLIKTRGQQATLRCSPISGHTSVYWYQQALGLGLQFLLWYDEGEERNRGNFPPRFSGRQFPNYSSELNVNALELEDSALYLCASSWGQWDTEAFFGQGTRLTVV.

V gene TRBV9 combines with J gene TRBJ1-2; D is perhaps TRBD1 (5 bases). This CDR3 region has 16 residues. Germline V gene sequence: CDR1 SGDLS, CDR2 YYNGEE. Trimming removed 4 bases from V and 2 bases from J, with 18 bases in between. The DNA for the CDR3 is TGTGCCAGCAGCCCTCATTCCAGGGATTCGAACTATGGCTACACCTTC. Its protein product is CASSPHSRDSNYGYTF.

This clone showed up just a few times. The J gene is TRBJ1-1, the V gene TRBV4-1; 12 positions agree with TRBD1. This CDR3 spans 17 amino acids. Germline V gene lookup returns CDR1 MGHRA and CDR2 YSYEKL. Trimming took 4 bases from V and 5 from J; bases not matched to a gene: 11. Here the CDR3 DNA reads TGCGCCAGCAGCCCAAAGTGGGACAGGGGGCTGTGGACTGAAGCTTTCTTT. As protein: CASSPKWDRGLWTEAFF.

In nucleotides, the CDR3 is TGTGCCTGGAGTGTACATCACCGGGGGGGAACTAATGAAAAACTGTTTTTT. Residues: CAWSVHHRGGTNEKLFF. The rearrangement joins TRBV30 to TRBJ1-4, with a weak D call TRBD1 (5 bases). The CDR3 is made up of 17 amino acids. Germline V gene sequence: CDR1 GTSNPN, CDR2 SVGIG (reference sequence). Between the trimmed V and J ends, which lost 0 bases and 1 base, there was a span of 15 bases.

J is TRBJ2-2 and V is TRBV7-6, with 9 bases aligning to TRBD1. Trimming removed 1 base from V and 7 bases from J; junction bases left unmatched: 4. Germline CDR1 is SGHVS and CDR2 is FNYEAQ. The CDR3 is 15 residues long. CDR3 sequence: CASSLGQGVGGELFF. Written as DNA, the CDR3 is TGTGCCAGCAGCTTAGGACAGGGGGTTGGCGGGGAGCTGTTTTTT.

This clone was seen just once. CDR3 sequence (DNA): TGTGCCAGCAGTGGGCAGGGGGCGCCGGGTGAAAAACTGTTTTTT. It specifies CASSGQGAPGEKLFF. The chain couples TRBV2 to TRBJ1-4, with 8 bases lining up with TRBD1. J lost 7 bases, V lost 4 bases, and 8 bases had no gene match. The CDR3 consists of 15 residues. Per the germline V gene, CDR1 is SNHLY and CDR2 is FYNNEI.

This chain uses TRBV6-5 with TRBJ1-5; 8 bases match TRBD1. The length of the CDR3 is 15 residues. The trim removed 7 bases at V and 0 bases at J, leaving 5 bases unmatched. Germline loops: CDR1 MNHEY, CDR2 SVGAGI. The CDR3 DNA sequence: TGTGCCAGCAAGAAGACAGGGGATAGCAATCAGCCCCAGCATTTT. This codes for CASKKTGDSNQPQHF.

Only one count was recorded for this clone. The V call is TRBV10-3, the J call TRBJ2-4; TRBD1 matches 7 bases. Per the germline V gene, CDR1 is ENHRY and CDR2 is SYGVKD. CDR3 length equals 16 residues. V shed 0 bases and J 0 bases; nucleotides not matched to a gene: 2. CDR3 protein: CAISESRGLAKNIQYF. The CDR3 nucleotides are TGTGCCATCAGTGAGTCAAGGGGGCTAGCCAAAAACATTCAGTACTTC.

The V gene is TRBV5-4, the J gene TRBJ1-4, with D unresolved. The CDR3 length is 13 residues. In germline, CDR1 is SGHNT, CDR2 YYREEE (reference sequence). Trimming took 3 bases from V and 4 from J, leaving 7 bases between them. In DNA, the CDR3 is TGTGCCAGCAGCTGGCAGGTTAATGAAAAACTGTTTTTT. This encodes CASSWQVNEKLFF. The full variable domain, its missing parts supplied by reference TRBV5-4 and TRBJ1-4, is ETGVTQSPTHLIKTRGQQVTLRCSSQSGHNTVSWYQQALGQGPQFIFQYYREEENGRGNFPPRFSGLQFPNYSSELNVNALELDDSALYLCASSWQVNEKLFFGSGTQLSVL.

This chain's CDR3 is CASKGRDTDTQYF. As DNA, the CDR3 is TGTGCCAGCAAGGGTCGGGACACAGATACGCAGTATTTT. This chain uses TRBV6-5 with TRBJ2-3; the D gene is possibly TRBD2 (5 bases). The V gene lost 7 bases and the J gene lost 2 bases, with 10 bases spanning the gap. Germline V gene data show CDR1 as MNHEY and CDR2 as SVGAGI. This CDR3 has 13 amino acids.